The clone carrying this T cell receptor beta chain was found once. These data belong to a study of blood T cell repertoires in COVID-19. Generated by immunoSEQ multiplex PCR, the TCRdb table keeps only in-frame clones and is missing some. This sample yields 300,000 or so clones, of which around nine tenths are seen a single time; approximately 2.5% belongs to the top ten. The V segment lost 9 bases and the J segment 4 bases; nucleotides outside the gene matches: 5. The CDR3 length is 14 residues. Germline V gene lookup returns CDR1 SNHLY and CDR2 FYNNEI. The chain couples TRBV2 to TRBJ2-3; 12 bases are a match to TRBD2. Sequenced: PBMCs or T cells enriched from blood (not recorded which). This clonotype was sampled from a man in his fifties or sixties who had recovered from COVID-19. CDR3: CASKTSGSSDTQYF. CDR3 nucleotide sequence: TGTGCCAGTAAGACTAGCGGGAGTTCAGATACGCAGTATTTT.